This TCR beta chain was sequenced in a study of T cells in Graves' hyperthyroidism and ophthalmopathy. This clonotype was seen only a few times. Its antigen is unidentified. RNA transcripts were the template for amplifying TCR beta CDR3 regions. First-round RT-PCR targeting the TCR CDR3 was performed with the HTBI primer set. One entry per CDR3 protein, called by TCRdb with MiXCR from the multiplex PCR reads. The table has approximately 600,000 distinct CDR3 sequences, less than 25% seen once. Each diagnosis drew on symptoms, thyroxine, TRAb, thyroid ultrasound and orbital computed tomography findings. Trimming removed 5 bases from V and 4 bases from J; junction bases left unmatched: 15. Per germline, CDR1 DFQATT and CDR2 SNEGSKA (reference sequence). CDR3 length: 16 amino acids. Broader study findings: Most thyroid clonotypes that were expanded above 0.001 also turned up in blood.

The clonotype comes from a man in his thirties or forties with Graves' ophthalmopathy. The V gene is TRBV20-1, the J gene TRBJ1-1; 8 bases line up with TRBD1. The sequenced sample consisted of blood. This CDR3 reads CSARILRGLGGTEAFF. The CDR3 coding sequence is TGCAGTGCTCGGATCCTCAGGGGGCTCGGGGGCACTGAAGCTTTCTTT.